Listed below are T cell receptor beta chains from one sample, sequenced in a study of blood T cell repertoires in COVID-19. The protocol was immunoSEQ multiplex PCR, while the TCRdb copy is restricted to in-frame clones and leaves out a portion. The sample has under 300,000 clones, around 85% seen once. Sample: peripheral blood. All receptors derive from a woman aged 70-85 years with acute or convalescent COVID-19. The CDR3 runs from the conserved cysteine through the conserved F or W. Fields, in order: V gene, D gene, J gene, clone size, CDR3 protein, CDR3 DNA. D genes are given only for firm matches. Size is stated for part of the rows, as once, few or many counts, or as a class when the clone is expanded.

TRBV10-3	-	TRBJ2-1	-	CAINLGGSSNEQFF	TGTGCCATCAACCTAGGGGGTTCTAGCAATGAGCAGTTCTTC
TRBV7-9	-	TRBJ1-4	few	CASSLMGSTNEKLFF	TGTGCCAGCAGCCTAATGGGCTCAACTAATGAAAAACTGTTTTTT
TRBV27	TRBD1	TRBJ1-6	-	CASRPLGGTGSENSPLHF	TGTGCCAGCCGACCCCTTGGAGGGACAGGGTCGGAGAATTCACCCCTCCACTTT
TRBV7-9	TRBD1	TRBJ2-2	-	CASRHTPRDRVLPGELFF	TGTGCCAGCAGACACACCCCTCGGGACAGGGTATTGCCCGGGGAGCTGTTTTTT
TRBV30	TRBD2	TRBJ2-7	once	CAWGFSGETYEQYF	TGTGCCTGGGGCTTTAGCGGGGAAACCTACGAGCAGTACTTC
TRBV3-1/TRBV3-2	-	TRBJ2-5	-	CASSLMRGPQETQYF	TGTGCCAGCAGCCTTATGCGGGGGCCCCAAGAGACCCAGTACTTC
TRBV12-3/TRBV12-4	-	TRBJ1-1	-	CASSPRKWTEAFF	TGTGCCAGCAGTCCCAGGAAGTGGACTGAAGCTTTCTTT
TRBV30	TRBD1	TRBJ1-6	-	CAWSLDRVRSPLHF	TGTGCCTGGAGCCTGGACAGGGTGAGGTCACCCCTCCACTTT
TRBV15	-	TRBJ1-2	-	CATSRDRYGAYGYTF	TGTGCCACCAGCAGAGATAGGTACGGAGCCTATGGCTACACCTTC
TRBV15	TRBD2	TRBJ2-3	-	CATTSGGNTQYF	TGTGCCACCACTAGCGGGGGAAATACGCAGTATTTT
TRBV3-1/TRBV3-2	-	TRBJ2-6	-	CASSHKGNSGANVLTF	TGTGCCAGCAGCCACAAGGGGAACTCTGGGGCCAACGTCCTGACTTTC
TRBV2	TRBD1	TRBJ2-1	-	CASSTRTGRSEQFF	TGTGCCAGCAGCACCCGGACAGGGAGGAGTGAGCAGTTCTTC
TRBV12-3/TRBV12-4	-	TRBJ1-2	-	CATSPPKTF	TGTGCCACCTCCCCACCTAAGACCTTC
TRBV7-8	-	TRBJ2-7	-	CASSSGRQPPYEQYF	TGTGCCAGCAGCTCGGGTCGGCAGCCTCCCTACGAGCAGTACTTC
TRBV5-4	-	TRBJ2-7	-	CASSLGLEQYF	TGTGCCAGCAGCCTAGGTCTGGAGCAGTACTTC
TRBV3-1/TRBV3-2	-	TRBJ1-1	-	CASSLLGEAEAFF	TGTGCCAGCAGCCTTTTGGGGGAGGCTGAAGCTTTCTTT
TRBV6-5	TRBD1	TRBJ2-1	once	CATTGGAYNEQFF	TGTGCCACTACAGGGGGCGCTTACAATGAGCAGTTCTTC
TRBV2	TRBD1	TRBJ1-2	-	CASSAGTGPNYGYTF	TGTGCCAGCAGCGCCGGGACAGGCCCTAACTATGGCTACACCTTC
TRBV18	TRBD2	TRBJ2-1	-	CASSPRSSGGDNEQFF	TGTGCCAGCTCACCAAGGTCAAGCGGGGGGGACAATGAGCAGTTCTTC
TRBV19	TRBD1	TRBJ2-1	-	CASRTGVKHNEQFF	TGTGCCAGCAGGACAGGGGTGAAGCACAATGAGCAGTTCTTC
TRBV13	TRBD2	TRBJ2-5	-	CASSLSGGLETQYF	TGTGCCAGCAGCTTAAGCGGGGGGTTGGAGACCCAGTACTTC
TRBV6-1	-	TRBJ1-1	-	CASSEGGGNTEAFF	TGTGCCAGCAGTGAAGGGGGCGGGAACACTGAAGCTTTCTTT
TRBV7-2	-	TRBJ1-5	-	CASSQYTGFQPQHF	TGTGCCAGCAGCCAATACACAGGGTTTCAGCCCCAGCATTTT
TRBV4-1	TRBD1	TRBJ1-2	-	CASSQELRQGAYGYTF	TGCGCCAGCAGCCAAGAACTTCGACAGGGAGCCTATGGCTACACCTTC
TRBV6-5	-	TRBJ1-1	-	CASSLTARDTEAFF	TGTGCCAGCAGCCTTACAGCGAGGGACACTGAAGCTTTCTTT
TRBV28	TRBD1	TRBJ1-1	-	CASSAPGGENTEAFF	TGTGCCAGCAGCGCCCCAGGGGGCGAGAACACTGAAGCTTTCTTT
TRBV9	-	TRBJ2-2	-	CASSVDLGTLRGGELFF	TGTGCCAGCAGCGTAGATCTTGGGACTCTCCGAGGGGGGGAGCTGTTTTTT
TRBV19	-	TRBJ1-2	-	CASSAGLIYGYTF	TGTGCCAGCTCAGCTGGGCTGATCTATGGCTACACCTTC
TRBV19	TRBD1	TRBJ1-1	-	CASSIWGDRVPGTEAFF	TGTGCCAGTAGTATATGGGGGGACAGGGTTCCAGGGACTGAAGCTTTCTTT
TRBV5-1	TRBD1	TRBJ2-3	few	CASSSGTGADTQYF	TGCGCCAGCAGCTCTGGGACAGGGGCCGATACGCAGTATTTT
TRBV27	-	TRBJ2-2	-	CASSLNRNTGELFF	TGTGCCAGCAGTTTAAACAGAAACACCGGGGAGCTGTTTTTT
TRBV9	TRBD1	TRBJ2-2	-	CASRRQGATGELFF	TGTGCCAGCAGGCGACAGGGGGCTACGGGGGAGCTGTTTTTT
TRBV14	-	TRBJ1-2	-	CASSQGQANYGYTF	TGTGCCAGCAGCCAAGGACAGGCCAACTATGGCTACACCTTC
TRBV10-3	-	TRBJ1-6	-	CAIRRDSVSPLHF	TGTGCCATCAGGCGGGACTCCGTGTCCCCCCTCCACTTT
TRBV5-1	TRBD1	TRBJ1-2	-	CASSLSDRGHYGYTF	TGCGCCAGCAGCTTGTCGGATAGGGGGCACTATGGCTACACCTTC
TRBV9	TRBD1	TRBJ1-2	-	CASSLGRGLQGRVNYGYTF	TGTGCCAGCAGCCTCGGGAGGGGGCTACAGGGGCGGGTTAACTATGGCTACACCTTC
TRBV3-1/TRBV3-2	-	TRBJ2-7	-	CASSQAGHRGEQYF	TGTGCCAGCAGCCAAGCGGGCCACCGGGGCGAGCAGTACTTC
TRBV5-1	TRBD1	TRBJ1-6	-	CASSLEGDRLQPLHF	TGCGCCAGCAGCTTGGAGGGGGACAGGCTTCAACCCCTCCACTTT
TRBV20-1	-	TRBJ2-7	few	CSASYQGAKQYF	TGCAGTGCTAGTTACCAGGGCGCCAAGCAGTACTTC
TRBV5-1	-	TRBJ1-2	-	CASSSRSLNYGYTF	TGCGCCAGCAGCTCAAGGAGCCTAAACTATGGCTACACCTTC
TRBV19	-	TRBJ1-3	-	CASRSGPGSSSGNTIYF	TGTGCCAGTAGGAGCGGGCCAGGATCTTCCTCTGGAAACACCATATATTTT
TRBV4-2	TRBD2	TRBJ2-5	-	CASSQGPSSGEETQYF	TGTGCCAGCAGCCAAGGGCCCTCTAGCGGGGAAGAGACCCAGTACTTC
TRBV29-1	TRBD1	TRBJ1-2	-	CSVDTGGSGGYTF	TGCAGCGTTGATACAGGGGGTTCGGGTGGCTACACCTTC
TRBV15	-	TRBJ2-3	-	CATSTNLGLGSTDTQYF	TGTGCCACCAGCACAAACCTGGGACTGGGAAGCACAGATACGCAGTATTTT
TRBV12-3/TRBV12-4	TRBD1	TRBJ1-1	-	CASTPRRQGEAFF	TGTGCCAGCACCCCCCGGCGACAGGGAGAAGCTTTCTTT
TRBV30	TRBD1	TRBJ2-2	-	CAWRLRTGVAGELFF	TGTGCCTGGAGGCTACGGACAGGGGTGGCCGGGGAGCTGTTTTTT
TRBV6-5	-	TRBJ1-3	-	CASTMTVKLSYTIYF	TGTGCCAGCACCATGACAGTGAAACTTAGTTACACCATATATTTT
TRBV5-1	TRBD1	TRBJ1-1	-	CASSVGHRASGGTEAFF	TGCGCCAGCAGCGTCGGCCACCGCGCCTCAGGGGGCACTGAAGCTTTCTTT
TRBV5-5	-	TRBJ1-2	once	CASSSPRGKGSTPNYGYTF	TGTGCCAGCAGCTCCCCCAGGGGTAAAGGGTCTACTCCTAACTATGGCTACACCTTC
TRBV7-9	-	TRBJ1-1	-	CASSPPSGVRTEAFF	TGTGCCAGCAGCCCACCTAGCGGGGTGAGGACTGAAGCTTTCTTT
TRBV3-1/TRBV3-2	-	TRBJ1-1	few	CASSQGVRGEAFF	TGTGCCAGCAGCCAAGGGGTCAGGGGCGAAGCTTTCTTT
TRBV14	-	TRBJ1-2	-	CASSQGQLVGYTF	TGTGCCAGCAGCCAAGGACAGCTTGTTGGCTACACCTTC
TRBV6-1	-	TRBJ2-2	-	CASSDVNTGELFF	TGTGCCAGCAGTGACGTGAACACCGGGGAGCTGTTTTTT